The next 26 T cell receptor beta chains were all read from a single sample in a study of regulatory T cells in long-lasting Graves disease. Time point given: newly diagnosed GD, antithyroid drugs for less than 3 months. From RNA extracted from PBMCs, the TCR library was made. Libraries of TCR beta came from iRepertoire HTBI primers plus Arm-PCR of CDR3 regions. TCRdb re-called the multiplex PCR reads through MiXCR, storing one row per CDR3 protein. The sample consists of 400,000 to 500,000 distinct CDR3 sequences, around 15% of them appearing once. These data were also reused for a study on T cells in Graves' hyperthyroidism and ophthalmopathy.

The sample here was peripheral blood mononuclear cells (PBMCs), taken at new diagnosis, from a patient treated with antithyroid drugs. All receptors come from a woman in her forties or fifties with Graves disease.

This clonotype was seen at least ten times. The genes are TRBV2 and TRBJ2-1; D ambiguous. The V gene's germline CDR1 is SNHLY and CDR2 FYNNEI. Between the trimmed V and J ends, which lost 6 bases and 4 bases, there was a span of 13 bases. The CDR3 is 14 amino acids. The CDR3: CASSLEERYNEQFF. CDR3 DNA sequence: TGTGCCAGCAGCCTAGAGGAGAGATACAATGAGCAGTTCTTC. Looking up the rest from reference TRBV2 and TRBJ2-1 gives the full variable domain: EPEVTQTPSHQVTQMGQEVILRCVPISNHLYFYWYRQILGQKVEFLVSFYNNEISEKSEIFDDQFSVERPDGSNFTLKIRSTKLEDSAMYFCASSLEERYNEQFFGPGTRLTVL.

This clonotype has just a few counts. The gene calls are TRBV19 and TRBJ1-1; no definite D call. This CDR3 region has 14 residues. CDR1 and CDR2 from the germline V gene are LNHDA and SQIVND (reference sequence). Trimming left V 3 bases short and J 3 bases short, with 11 bases between. Here the CDR3 reads CASSIWVADTEAFF. As DNA, the CDR3 is TGTGCCAGTAGTATCTGGGTGGCGGACACTGAAGCTTTCTTT.

The genes are TRBV7-9 and TRBJ1-4; D unresolved. The CDR3 consists of 19 residues. V was clipped by 5 bases and J by 4 bases, with 26 bases between them. Germline V gene sequence: CDR1 SEHNR, CDR2 FQNEAQ (reference sequence). CDR3 DNA sequence: TGTGCCAGCAGCCCCCCCTCAGGAGCCTCACTAAAGTATAATGAAAAACTGTTTTTT. Translation gives CASSPPSGASLKYNEKLFF. Drawing the rest from reference TRBV7-9 and TRBJ1-4, the complete variable domain is DTGVSQNPRHKITKRGQNVTFRCDPISEHNRLYWYRQTLGQGPEFLTYFQNEAQLEKSRLLSDRFSAERPKGSFSTLEIQRTEQGDSAMYLCASSPPSGASLKYNEKLFFGSGTQLSVL.

The rearrangement links TRBV27 to TRBJ2-1; TRBD2 matches at 8 bases. Germline V gene data show CDR1 as MNHEY and CDR2 as SMNVEV (reference sequence). V was clipped by 6 bases and J by 1 base; unmatched bases: 11. CDR3 length: 17 amino acids. This CDR3 reads CASRPRSGTVSYNEQFF. The DNA of the CDR3 is TGTGCCAGCAGGCCTCGTAGCGGGACGGTATCCTACAATGAGCAGTTCTTC.

This rearrangement joins TRBV5-1 to TRBJ1-1; D possibly corresponds to TRBD1 (5 bases). The CDR3 extends over 16 amino acids. Germline loops: CDR1 SGHRS, CDR2 YFSETQ. V was shortened by 1 base and J by 6 bases, with 19 bases between the two germline ends. CDR3 coding DNA: TGCGCCAGCAGCTTGTCTCCAGGGCCCCTTGGGGCTGAAGCTTTCTTT. Protein: CASSLSPGPLGAEAFF.

This clonotype was detected only a few times. A single base separates this from a much larger clone, so it may be a read error. The rearrangement joins TRBV27 to TRBJ1-2; the D is unclear. This CDR3 region has 13 residues. V lost 4 bases and J lost 3, with 9 bases in between. The germline gives CDR1 MNHEY, CDR2 SMNVEV (reference sequence). CDR3 DNA: TGTGCCAGCAGTTACAACGGGGACTATGGCTACACCTTC. The encoded protein is CASSYNGDYGYTF.

This clonotype was observed many times. The gene calls are TRBV2 and TRBJ2-1; TRBD2 matches 14 bases. CDR3 length equals 16 residues. Trimming took 5 bases from V and 3 from J; bases not matched to a gene: 3. Germline V CDR1 and CDR2: SNHLY, FYNNEI. The CDR3 sequence: CASSTGLAGGYNEQFF. CDR3 bases: TGTGCCAGCAGTACAGGACTAGCGGGAGGCTACAATGAGCAGTTCTTC.

This clonotype has only a few counts. The rearrangement uses TRBV28 and TRBJ1-5, with 9 bases fitting TRBD1. Trimming at V came to 5 bases and at J to 5 bases, leaving 10 bases not matched to a gene. Germline V CDR1 and CDR2: MDHEN, SYDVKM. This CDR3 is built from 16 residues. CDR3 residues: CASSLGTGSGYQPQHF. The CDR3 DNA follows: TGTGCCAGCAGTCTAGGGACAGGGTCCGGGTATCAGCCCCAGCATTTT.

DNA for the CDR3: TGTGCCAGCAGTAAAGACAGGGGGATTGGTGAAGCTTTCTTT. Translated, it gives CASSKDRGIGEAFF. The chain employs TRBV6-4 and TRBJ1-1; 9 bases map to TRBD1. This CDR3 comprises 14 residues. CDR1 and CDR2 (germline): MRHNA, SNTAGT. V gave up 5 bases and J gave up 7 bases; unmatched junction bases: 8.

This clonotype was detected many times. The genes are TRBV28 and TRBJ2-5; D uncertain. The CDR3 runs 14 residues. Germline assignment: CDR1 MDHEN and CDR2 SYDVKM. V was cut by 1 base and J by 1 base, with 7 bases left in between. This CDR3 reads CASSLSSAQETQYF. Here the CDR3 DNA reads TGTGCCAGCAGTTTATCCAGCGCCCAAGAGACCCAGTACTTC.

This clonotype occurred a few times. J is TRBJ2-3 and V is TRBV6-5; TRBD2 aligns across 7 bases. This CDR3 is built from 17 residues. The V gene's germline CDR1 is MNHEY and CDR2 SVGAGI. Germline trimming cut 4 bases from V and 0 bases from J; bases unmatched to any gene: 10. The CDR3 bases are TGTGCCAGCAGTTTGGCGGGAGTGCTCATTAGCACAGATACGCAGTATTTT. Protein sequence: CASSLAGVLISTDTQYF.

In this sample, this clonotype turned up many times. The chain combines TRBV29-1 with TRBJ1-1, with D possibly matching TRBD1 (6 bases). V lost 7 bases, J lost 2 bases, and 14 bases lay in between. The CDR3 is made up of 13 amino acids. The germline V gene encodes CDR1 SQVTM and CDR2 ANQGSEA. CDR3 nucleotide sequence: TGCAGCGGTGCGGGACAATTTAACACTGAAGCTTTCTTT. This sequence encodes CSGAGQFNTEAFF.

This chain joins TRBV30 and TRBJ1-4; 9 bases fit TRBD1. This CDR3 spans 13 amino acids. J was trimmed by 8 bases and V by 5 bases; bases with no gene match: 6. Germline values: CDR1 GTSNPN, CDR2 SVGIG (reference sequence). CDR3 in DNA: TGTGCCTGGGAAAGGACAGGGGACGAAAAACTGTTTTTT. Translating it yields CAWERTGDEKLFF.

This clonotype showed up many times. V is TRBV20-1 and J is TRBJ2-7; no firm D call. V lost 0 bases, J lost 3 bases, and 6 bases lay in between. The CDR3 covers 12 residues. The germline CDR1 and CDR2 sequences are DFQATT and SNEGSKA (reference sequence). The CDR3 sequence: CSARDEVYEQYF. The CDR3 nucleotides read TGCAGTGCTAGAGATGAAGTCTACGAGCAGTACTTC.

In its sample, this clonotype was seen a few times. The chain is built from TRBV28 and TRBJ2-7, with TRBD1 identical over 9 bases. The germline V gene has CDR1 MDHEN and CDR2 SYDVKM. Losses at the gene ends were 7 bases for V and 1 base for J; bases not matched to a gene: 8. The CDR3 has 15 amino acids. The CDR3 DNA sequence: TGTGCCAGCAAATCCGTCGGACAGGGGTCCTACGAGCAGTACTTC. As protein: CASKSVGQGSYEQYF.

With regard to this clonotype: With a much larger clone just one base away, this may be a read error. This likely comes from a read error, as the CDR3 has no conserved phenylalanine or tryptophan at its end. Written as DNA, the CDR3 is TGTGCCAGCAGTCGGGGGACACGTATGAACGAGCAGTTCTCC. This codes for CASSRGTRMNEQFS. The chain couples TRBV6-1 to TRBJ2-1, with D perhaps assigned TRBD1 or TRBD2 (6 bases each). V lost 5 bases and J lost 10, with 18 bases in between. The CDR3 has 14 residues. The germline CDR1 and CDR2 sequences are MNHNS and SASEGT.

The chain combines TRBV2 with TRBJ2-1, with 7 positions matching TRBD2. Looked up from germline, CDR1 is SNHLY and CDR2 is FYNNEI. There are 15 residues in the CDR3. The V gene end was trimmed by 1 base and the J gene end by 3 bases; junction bases not matched to a gene: 3. The CDR3 protein is CASSEELADYNEQFF. In DNA form, the CDR3 reads TGTGCCAGCAGTGAAGAGCTAGCGGACTACAATGAGCAGTTCTTC. The whole variable domain, remainder taken from reference TRBV2 and TRBJ2-1, is EPEVTQTPSHQVTQMGQEVILRCVPISNHLYFYWYRQILGQKVEFLVSFYNNEISEKSEIFDDQFSVERPDGSNFTLKIRSTKLEDSAMYFCASSEELADYNEQFFGPGTRLTVL.

The table lists this clonotype with many counts. The chain recombines TRBV7-9 with TRBJ2-7, with 10 bases lining up with TRBD1. The V and J ends lost 6 bases and 2 bases, in that order; junction bases with no gene match: 7. Per germline, CDR1 SEHNR and CDR2 FQNEAQ (reference sequence). CDR3 size: 15 residues. The CDR3 bases are TGTGCCAGCAGACCGACAGGGGGCGAAACCTACGAGCAGTACTTC. It codes for CASRPTGGETYEQYF.

This chain links TRBV19 with TRBJ2-1; 15 bases are a match to TRBD2. In germline, CDR1 is LNHDA, CDR2 SQIVND (reference sequence). V lost 3 bases and J lost 6; bases outside the gene matches: 9. This CDR3 comprises 18 residues. Here the CDR3 DNA reads TGTGCCAGTAGTATCCTAGGACTAGCGGGAGGGCCGTCCAATGAGCAGTTCTTC. Its translation: CASSILGLAGGPSNEQFF. Full variable domain (outside the CDR3, taken from reference TRBV19 and TRBJ2-1): DGGITQSPKYLFRKEGQNVTLSCEQNLNHDAMYWYRQDPGQGLRLIYYSQIVNDFQKGDIAEGYSVSREKKESFPLTVTSAQKNPTAFYLCASSILGLAGGPSNEQFFGPGTRLTVL.

This clonotype was seen ten or more times. V is TRBV29-1 and J is TRBJ2-7; D not resolved. Looked up from germline, CDR1 is SQVTM and CDR2 is ANQGSEA. The CDR3 is made up of 12 amino acids. V was cut by 4 bases and J by 2 bases, with 9 bases left in between. The CDR3 spells CSVVVSTYEQYF. The CDR3 DNA follows: TGCAGCGTTGTTGTTTCGACCTACGAGCAGTACTTC.

This clonotype was seen a few times. The chain carries TRBV30 and TRBJ1-6; TRBD1 is a possible D gene (5 bases). The CDR3 is 13 amino acids. V dropped 5 bases and J dropped 10 bases, with 15 bases sitting between them. Germline CDR1 GTSNPN, CDR2 SVGIG (reference sequence). The CDR3 loop is CAWHSGNRSPLHF. The CDR3 DNA sequence: TGTGCCTGGCACTCAGGGAATAGGTCACCCCTCCACTTT.

This clonotype was picked up a small number of times. The chain joins TRBV10-3 to TRBJ2-3; 10 positions agree with TRBD2. CDR3 length: 20 residues. The ends lost 0 bases at V and 5 bases at J; junction bases unmatched: 17. Germline loops: CDR1 ENHRY, CDR2 SYGVKD. The CDR3 nucleotides read TGTGCCATCAGTGAGTCGATTACTAGCGGGAACCTGCCCACTAGAGATACGCAGTATTTT. It specifies CAISESITSGNLPTRDTQYF.

This clonotype came up many times. The V and J genes are TRBV6-1 and TRBJ2-1; 12 nucleotides agree with TRBD2. The CDR3 runs 23 residues. J gave up 0 bases and V 3 bases, and 21 bases lay outside the gene matches. Germline CDR1 and CDR2: MNHNS and SASEGT. The DNA for the CDR3 is TGTGCCAGCAGTGACCCAGGGACAGAGAGTAATCTAGCGGGAGGGATCTCCTACAATGAGCAGTTCTTC. It yields the protein CASSDPGTESNLAGGISYNEQFF.

This clonotype was picked up many times. The junction and the germline gene differ at one end; a read error may be behind it. The chain combines TRBV11-2 with TRBJ2-4; D uncertain. Germline V gene data show CDR1 as SGHAT and CDR2 as FQNNGV. The CDR3 runs to 17 residues. CDR3: CASSVEEWAIAKNIQYF. For the CDR3, the DNA is TGTGCCAGCAGCGTAGAGGAGTGGGCTATAGCCAAAAACATTCAGTACTTC. Variable domain in full (rest from reference TRBV11-2 and TRBJ2-4): EAGVAQSPRYKIIEKRQSVAFWCNPISGHATLYWYQQILGQGPKLLIQFQNNGVVDDSQLPKDRFSAERLKGVDSTLKIQPAKLEDSAVYLCASSVEEWAIAKNIQYFGAGTRLSVL.

This clonotype was observed at least ten times. The chain has TRBV11-2 and TRBJ1-1, with D perhaps TRBD1 (5 bases). Germline CDR1 SGHAT, CDR2 FQNNGV. This CDR3 is 11 amino acids long. V was pared by 5 bases and J by 7 bases, with 8 bases between. CDR3 residues: CASSPGIEAFF. In DNA form, the CDR3 reads TGTGCCAGCAGCCCAGGGATTGAAGCTTTCTTT.

The sample holds many counts of this clonotype. This chain connects TRBV5-1 to TRBJ1-1, with 8 bases matching TRBD1. The CDR3 is 15 amino acids. Germline CDR1 reads SGHRS; CDR2 reads YFSETQ. Trimming removed 4 bases from V and 7 bases from J; junction bases left unmatched: 12. CDR3 nucleotides: TGCGCCAGCAGCCTCGGGACAGGCCTATCCCGTGAAGCTTTCTTT. As protein: CASSLGTGLSREAFF.